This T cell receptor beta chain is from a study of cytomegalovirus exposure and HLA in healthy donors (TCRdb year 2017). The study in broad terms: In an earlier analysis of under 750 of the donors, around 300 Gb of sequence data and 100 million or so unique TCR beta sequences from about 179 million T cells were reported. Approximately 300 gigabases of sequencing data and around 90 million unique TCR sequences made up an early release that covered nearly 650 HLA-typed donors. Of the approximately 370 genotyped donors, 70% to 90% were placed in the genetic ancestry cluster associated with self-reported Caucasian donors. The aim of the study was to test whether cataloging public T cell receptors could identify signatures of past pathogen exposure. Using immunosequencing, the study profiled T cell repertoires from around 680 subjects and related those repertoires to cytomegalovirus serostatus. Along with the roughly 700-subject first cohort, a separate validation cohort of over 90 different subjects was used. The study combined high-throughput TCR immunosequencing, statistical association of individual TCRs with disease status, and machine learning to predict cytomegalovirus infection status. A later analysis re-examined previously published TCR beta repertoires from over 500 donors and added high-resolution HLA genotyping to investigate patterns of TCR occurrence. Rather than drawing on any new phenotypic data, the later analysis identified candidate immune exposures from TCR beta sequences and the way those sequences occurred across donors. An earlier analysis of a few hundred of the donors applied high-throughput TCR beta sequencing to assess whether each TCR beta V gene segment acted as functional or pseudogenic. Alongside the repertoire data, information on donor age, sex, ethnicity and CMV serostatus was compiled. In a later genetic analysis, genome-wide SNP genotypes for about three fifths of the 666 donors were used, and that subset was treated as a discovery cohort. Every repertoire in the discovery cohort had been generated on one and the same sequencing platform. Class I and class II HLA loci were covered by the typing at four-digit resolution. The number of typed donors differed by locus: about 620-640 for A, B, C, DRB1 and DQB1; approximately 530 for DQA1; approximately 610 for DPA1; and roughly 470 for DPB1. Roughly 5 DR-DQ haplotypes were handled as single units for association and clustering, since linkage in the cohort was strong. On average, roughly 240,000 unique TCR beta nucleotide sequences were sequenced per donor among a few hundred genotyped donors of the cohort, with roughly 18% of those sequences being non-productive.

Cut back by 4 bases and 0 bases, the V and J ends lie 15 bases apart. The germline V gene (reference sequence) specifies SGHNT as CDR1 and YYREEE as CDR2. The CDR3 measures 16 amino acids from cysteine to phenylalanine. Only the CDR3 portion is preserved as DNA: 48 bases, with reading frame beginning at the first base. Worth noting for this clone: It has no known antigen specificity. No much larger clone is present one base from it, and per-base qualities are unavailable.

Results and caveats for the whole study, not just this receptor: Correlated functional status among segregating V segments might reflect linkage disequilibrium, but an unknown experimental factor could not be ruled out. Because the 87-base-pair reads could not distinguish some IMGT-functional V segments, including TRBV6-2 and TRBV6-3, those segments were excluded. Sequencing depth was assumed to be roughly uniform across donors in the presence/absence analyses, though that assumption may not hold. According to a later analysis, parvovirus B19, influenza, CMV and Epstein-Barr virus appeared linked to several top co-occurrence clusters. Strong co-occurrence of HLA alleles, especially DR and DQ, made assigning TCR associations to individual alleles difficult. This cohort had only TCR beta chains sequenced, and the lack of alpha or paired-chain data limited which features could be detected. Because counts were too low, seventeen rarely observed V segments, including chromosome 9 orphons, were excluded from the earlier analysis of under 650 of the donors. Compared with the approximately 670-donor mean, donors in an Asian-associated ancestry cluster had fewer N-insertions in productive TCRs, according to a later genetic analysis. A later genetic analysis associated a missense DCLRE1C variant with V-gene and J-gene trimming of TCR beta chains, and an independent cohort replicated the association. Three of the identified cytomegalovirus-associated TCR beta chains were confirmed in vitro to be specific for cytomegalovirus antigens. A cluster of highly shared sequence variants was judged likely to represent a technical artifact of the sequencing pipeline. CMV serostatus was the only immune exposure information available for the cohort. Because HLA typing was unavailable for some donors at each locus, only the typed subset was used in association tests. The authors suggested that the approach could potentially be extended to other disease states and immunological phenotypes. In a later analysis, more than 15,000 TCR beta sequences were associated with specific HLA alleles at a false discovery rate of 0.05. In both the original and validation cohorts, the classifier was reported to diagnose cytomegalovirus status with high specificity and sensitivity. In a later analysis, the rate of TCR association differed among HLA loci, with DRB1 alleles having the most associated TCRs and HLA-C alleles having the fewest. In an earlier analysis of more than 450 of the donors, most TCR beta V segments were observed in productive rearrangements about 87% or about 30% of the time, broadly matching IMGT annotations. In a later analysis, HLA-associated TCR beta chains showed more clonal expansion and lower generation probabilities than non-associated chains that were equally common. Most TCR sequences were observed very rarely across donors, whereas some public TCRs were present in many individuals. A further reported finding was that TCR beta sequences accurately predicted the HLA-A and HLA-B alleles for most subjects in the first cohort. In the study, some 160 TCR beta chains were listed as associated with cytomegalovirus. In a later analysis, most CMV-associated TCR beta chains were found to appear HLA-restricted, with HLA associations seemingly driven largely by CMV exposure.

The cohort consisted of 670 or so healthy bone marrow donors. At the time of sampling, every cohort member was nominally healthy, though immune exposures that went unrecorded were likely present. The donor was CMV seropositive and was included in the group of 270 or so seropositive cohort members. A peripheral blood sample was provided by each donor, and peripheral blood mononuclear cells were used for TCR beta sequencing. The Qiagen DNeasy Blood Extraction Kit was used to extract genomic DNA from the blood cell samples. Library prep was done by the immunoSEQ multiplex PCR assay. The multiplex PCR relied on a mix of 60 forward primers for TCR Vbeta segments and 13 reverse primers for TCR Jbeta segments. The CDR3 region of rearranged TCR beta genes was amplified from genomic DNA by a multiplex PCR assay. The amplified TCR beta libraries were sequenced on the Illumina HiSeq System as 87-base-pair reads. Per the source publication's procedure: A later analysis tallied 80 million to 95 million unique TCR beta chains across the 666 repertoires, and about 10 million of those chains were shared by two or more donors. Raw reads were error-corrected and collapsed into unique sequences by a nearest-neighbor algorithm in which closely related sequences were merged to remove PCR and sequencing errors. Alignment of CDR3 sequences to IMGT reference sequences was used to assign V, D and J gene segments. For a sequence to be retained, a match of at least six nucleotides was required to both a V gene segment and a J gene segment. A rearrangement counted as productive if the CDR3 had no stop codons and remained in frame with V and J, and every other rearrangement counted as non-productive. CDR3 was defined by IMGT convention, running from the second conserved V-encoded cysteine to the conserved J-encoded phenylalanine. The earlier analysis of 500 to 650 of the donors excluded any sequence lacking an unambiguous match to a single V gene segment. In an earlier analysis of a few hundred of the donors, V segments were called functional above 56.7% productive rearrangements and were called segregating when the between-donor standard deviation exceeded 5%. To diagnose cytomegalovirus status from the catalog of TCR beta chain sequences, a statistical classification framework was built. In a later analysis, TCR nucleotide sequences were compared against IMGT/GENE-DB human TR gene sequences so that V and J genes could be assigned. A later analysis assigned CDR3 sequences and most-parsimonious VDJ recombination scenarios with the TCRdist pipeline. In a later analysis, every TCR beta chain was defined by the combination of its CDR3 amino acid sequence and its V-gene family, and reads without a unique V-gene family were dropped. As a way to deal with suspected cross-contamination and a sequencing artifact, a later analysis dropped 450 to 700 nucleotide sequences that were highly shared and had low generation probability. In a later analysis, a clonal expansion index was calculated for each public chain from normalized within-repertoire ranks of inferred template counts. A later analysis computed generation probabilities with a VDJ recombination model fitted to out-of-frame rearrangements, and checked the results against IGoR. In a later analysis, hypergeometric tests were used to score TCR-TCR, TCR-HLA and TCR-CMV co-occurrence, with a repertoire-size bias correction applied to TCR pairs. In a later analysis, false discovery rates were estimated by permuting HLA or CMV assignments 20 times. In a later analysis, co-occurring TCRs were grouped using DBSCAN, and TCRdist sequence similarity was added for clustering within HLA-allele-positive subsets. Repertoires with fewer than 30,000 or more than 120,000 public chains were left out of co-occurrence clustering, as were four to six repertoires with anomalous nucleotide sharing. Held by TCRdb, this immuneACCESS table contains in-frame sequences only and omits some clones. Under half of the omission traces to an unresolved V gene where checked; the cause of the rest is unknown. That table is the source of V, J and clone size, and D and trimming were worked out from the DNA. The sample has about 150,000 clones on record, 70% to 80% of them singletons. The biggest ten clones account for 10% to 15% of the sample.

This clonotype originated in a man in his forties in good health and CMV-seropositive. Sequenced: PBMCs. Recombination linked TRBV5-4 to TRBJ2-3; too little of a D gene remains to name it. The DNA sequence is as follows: TGTGCCAGCAGCCCGGCGAGAGGAGTTAGCACAGATACGCAGTATTTT. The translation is CASSPARGVSTDTQYF.